A single T cell receptor (beta chain) is shown here with its context. Its antigen is as yet unknown. This entry is derived from a study of T-cell reconstitution after alpha-beta-depleted transplantation in children. The CDR3 sequence is 18 residues long. The V and J ends lost 1 base and 0 bases, in that order; junction bases with no gene match: 10. The V gene's germline CDR1 is SGHAT and CDR2 FQDESV (reference sequence). Researchers prepared the TCRbeta library using unique molecular identifiers, the study reports. TCRdb analysed the PCR reads with MiXCR anew, one entry per CDR3 protein. The data hold under 300,000 distinct CDR3 sequences, with around 10% observed a single time. Points from the study as a whole: Diversity and T-cell counts at one year after transplant derived mostly from new T cells. Alpha-beta T cells about two months after transplant reportedly derived from several hundred expanded graft clones.

The specimen comprised peripheral blood, sampled 180 days after TCRalphabeta/CD19-depleted stem cell transplant. V gene TRBV11-1 combines with J gene TRBJ2-3, with 7 nucleotides matching TRBD2. This clonotype was sampled from a male patient aged 2-10 years who had a stem cell transplant for chronic granulomatous disease, so the T cells may come from the graft donor. CDR3 in amino acids: CASSLVAGDLQSTDTQYF. The CDR3 DNA follows: TGTGCCAGCAGCTTAGTTGCGGGAGATCTCCAAAGCACAGATACGCAGTATTTT.